These T cell receptor beta chains were read from a single sample in a study of blood T cell repertoires in COVID-19. Only in-frame clones appear in the TCRdb table, and some are missing; sequencing was by immunoSEQ multiplex PCR. The repertoire holds 100,000 to 150,000 clones, with 81% as singletons. The sequenced sample was peripheral blood. The source of these receptors is a woman aged 60-70 years with active or convalescent COVID-19. CDR3s include the opening cysteine and the closing phenylalanine or tryptophan. The order of the fields is V gene, J gene, clone size, D gene, CDR3 DNA, CDR3 protein. A D gene is named only where the DNA matches it firmly. Clone size is shown for a subset of rows, as once, few, many or a class of expanded clone.

V gene: TRBV5-4; J gene: TRBJ1-2; clone size: NA; D gene: TRBD1; CDR3 DNA: TGTGCCAGCAGCCAAGGGGGCGTTAACTATGGCTACACCTTC; CDR3 protein: CASSQGGVNYGYTF
V gene: TRBV6-5; J gene: TRBJ2-2; clone size: NA; D gene: TRBD1; CDR3 DNA: TGTGCCAGCAGGACCGACAGGGGCGGGGAGCTGTTTTTT; CDR3 protein: CASRTDRGGELFF
V gene: TRBV12-3/TRBV12-4; J gene: TRBJ1-1; clone size: NA; D gene: NA; CDR3 DNA: TGTGCCAGCAGTTTCGCGAAAAGCACTGAAGCTTTCTTT; CDR3 protein: CASSFAKSTEAFF
V gene: TRBV3-1/TRBV3-2; J gene: TRBJ1-6; clone size: NA; D gene: NA; CDR3 DNA: TGTGCCAGCAGCCAAGGAGGGGGTAATTCACCCCTCCACTTT; CDR3 protein: CASSQGGGNSPLHF
V gene: TRBV4-3; J gene: TRBJ2-7; clone size: NA; D gene: NA; CDR3 DNA: TGCGCCAGCAGCCAAGAGGTGGGCGGGTCCTACGAGCAGTACTTC; CDR3 protein: CASSQEVGGSYEQYF
V gene: TRBV2; J gene: TRBJ2-1; clone size: NA; D gene: NA; CDR3 DNA: TGTGCCAGCAGTGTCGAGGGACTGGTGTTCTTC; CDR3 protein: CASSVEGLVFF
V gene: TRBV5-1; J gene: TRBJ1-5; clone size: NA; D gene: NA; CDR3 DNA: TGCGCCAGCAGCTTGGCAGGCTCCCAGCCCCAGCATTTT; CDR3 protein: CASSLAGSQPQHF
V gene: TRBV5-1; J gene: TRBJ2-1; clone size: NA; D gene: NA; CDR3 DNA: TGCGCCAGCAGGTCCTCAGGGCCCTCCTACAATGAGCAGTTCTTC; CDR3 protein: CASRSSGPSYNEQFF
V gene: TRBV19; J gene: TRBJ1-5; clone size: NA; D gene: NA; CDR3 DNA: TGTGCCAGTAGTTCTCGTCCTAGCAATCAGCCCCAGCATTTT; CDR3 protein: CASSSRPSNQPQHF
V gene: TRBV6-6; J gene: TRBJ2-7; clone size: NA; D gene: NA; CDR3 DNA: TGTGCCAGCAGTCCGGGTCCCTACGAGCAGTACTTC; CDR3 protein: CASSPGPYEQYF
V gene: TRBV7-9; J gene: TRBJ1-2; clone size: few; D gene: NA; CDR3 DNA: TGTGCCAGCAGCCCCGGAGGCCGAGGAGTAGGCTACACCTTC; CDR3 protein: CASSPGGRGVGYTF
V gene: TRBV6-5; J gene: TRBJ1-5; clone size: NA; D gene: NA; CDR3 DNA: TGTGCCAGCAGTTACTCAGGAGGGATGCAGCCCCAGCATTTT; CDR3 protein: CASSYSGGMQPQHF
V gene: TRBV5-8; J gene: TRBJ1-2; clone size: NA; D gene: NA; CDR3 DNA: TGTGCCAGCAGCTTGCGGGATCTAGCTAACTATGGCTACACCTTC; CDR3 protein: CASSLRDLANYGYTF
V gene: TRBV27; J gene: TRBJ1-6; clone size: NA; D gene: NA; CDR3 DNA: TGTGCCAGCAGTGTAGTGCTTAATTCACCCCTCCACTTT; CDR3 protein: CASSVVLNSPLHF
V gene: TRBV3-1/TRBV3-2; J gene: TRBJ2-1; clone size: NA; D gene: TRBD2; CDR3 DNA: TGTGCCAGCAGCCATTTAGCGGGGAGCTCCTACAATGAGCAGTTCTTC; CDR3 protein: CASSHLAGSSYNEQFF
V gene: TRBV27; J gene: TRBJ2-1; clone size: NA; D gene: TRBD1; CDR3 DNA: TGTGCCAGCAGTTTATCCGGCAGGGGGCGCGGGAATGAGCAGTTCTTC; CDR3 protein: CASSLSGRGRGNEQFF
V gene: TRBV9; J gene: TRBJ1-5; clone size: NA; D gene: NA; CDR3 DNA: TGTGCCAGCAGCGCCCAAGGGGGTAGTCAGCCCCAGCATTTT; CDR3 protein: CASSAQGGSQPQHF